Included here is one T cell receptor beta chain sequence, with context. Its antigen remains unknown. V shed 1 base, J shed 4 bases, and the junction held 6 bases outside the gene matches. CDR1 SGHTA and CDR2 FQGNSA come from the germline V gene. The CDR3 totals 17 residues. Donation came from healthy HIV-negative adults that had no recent acute infections or vaccinations. This specimen belongs to a study of shared clonotypes between healthy human individuals. Notes on the study in general: Read depth was anticipated to influence clonotype sharing among donors.

An even split of each subset's genomic DNA across several immunoSEQ plates was performed. Amplification in unsorted PBMC replicate PCRs started from about 320 ng DNA, which equals approximately 28,000 T cell genomes. The assay was immunoSEQ multiplex PCR, and TCRdb's table has in-frame clones only and misses some. This sample has 400,000 to 500,000 clones, with 70% to 80% found just once. Sequenced: PBMCs. The rearrangement joins TRBV7-2 to TRBJ2-1; TRBD2 agrees at 11 bases. The sequence was collected from a woman aged 40 to 50 in good health. Some clones in this sample may be carry-over from other donors' samples. As DNA, the CDR3 is TGTGCCAGCAGCTTAGGGCGTAGCGGGAGGGGGTACAATGAGCAGTTCTTC. Its protein is CASSLGRSGRGYNEQFF.